The 17 T cell receptor beta chains below all came from one sample that was sequenced in a study of glioma-infiltrating T cells. Using RNA template, CDR3s of TCR alpha and beta were amplified with iRepertoire arm-PCR. Each CDR3 protein is one row after TCRdb ran MiXCR on the multiplex PCR reads. Seen here are more than 300,000 distinct CDR3 sequences, 41% observed once, and the top ten hold 12%. The specimen was glioma tissue, nonneoplastic brain tissue, or PBMCs (not recorded which). The source is a human donor with low-grade glioma or glioblastoma, undergoing nonglioma brain surgery, or in good health (not recorded which).

A single count supports this clonotype. A much larger clone lies one base from this, so it may be a read error. The chain carries TRBV6-1 and TRBJ2-3; D tentatively reads TRBD1 or TRBD2 (7 bases each). The germline gives CDR1 MNHNS, CDR2 SASEGT. The CDR3 extends over 14 amino acids. CDR3 sequence reads: CASSPKGGTDTKYF. CDR3 DNA sequence: TGTGCCAGCAGCCCAAAGGGGGGGACAGATACGAAGTATTTT.

This clonotype occurred many times. The rearrangement joins TRBV7-2 to TRBJ2-3, with 7 nucleotides matching TRBD1. CDR1 and CDR2 from the germline V gene are SGHTA and FQGNSA. CDR3 length: 13 amino acids. V shed 1 base, J shed 5 bases, and the junction held 0 bases outside the gene matches. CDR3 in amino acids: CASSLDRGDTQYF. The CDR3 nucleotides read TGTGCCAGCAGCTTAGACAGGGGAGATACGCAGTATTTT. Looking up the rest from reference TRBV7-2 and TRBJ2-3 gives the full variable domain: GAGVSQSPSNKVTEKGKDVELRCDPISGHTALYWYRQSLGQGLEFLIYFQGNSAPDKSGLPSDRFSAERTGGSVSTLTIQRTQQEDSAVYLCASSLDRGDTQYFGPGTRLTVL.

The chain joins TRBV20-1 to TRBJ2-7; D is perhaps TRBD1 (6 bases). Germline V gives CDR1 DFQATT, CDR2 SNEGSKA (reference sequence). The V end was cut by 6 bases, the J end by 0 bases, with 18 bases between. CDR3 length: 15 amino acids. The CDR3 nucleotides read TGCAGTGCACCGGCCCCCAGGGGATTCTCCTACGAGCAGTACTTC. Protein: CSAPAPRGFSYEQYF.

The J gene is TRBJ2-1, the V gene TRBV20-1, with TRBD2 identical over 8 bases. Germline values: CDR1 DFQATT, CDR2 SNEGSKA (reference sequence). Germline trimming cut 5 bases from V and 5 bases from J; bases unmatched to any gene: 11. The length of the CDR3 is 15 residues. The chain's CDR3 is CSAGPTSGGNNEQFF. The CDR3 DNA is TGCAGTGCTGGACCAACTAGCGGAGGTAACAATGAGCAGTTCTTC.

Concerning this clonotype: This could be a read error, since a much larger clone is one nucleotide away. This sequence joins TRBV20-1 and TRBJ1-3; no clear D. There are 14 residues in the CDR3. The germline CDR1 and CDR2 sequences are DFQATT and SNEGSKA (reference sequence). CDR3 bases: TGCAGTGCTAGACGGGCAGTCTCTGGAGACACCATATATTTT. Translation gives CSARRAVSGDTIYF.

This clonotype was counted only a few times. The CDR3 bases are TGTGCCACCAGTGATTTGGACAGGGGCTACACCTTC. This encodes CATSDLDRGYTF. The chain carries TRBV24-1 and TRBJ1-2; maybe TRBD1 (6 bases). CDR1 and CDR2 (germline): KGHDR, SFDVKD. Between the trimmed V and J ends, which lost 0 bases and 8 bases, there was a span of 6 bases. This CDR3 comprises 12 residues.

This clonotype was counted only a few times. The V and J genes are TRBV25-1 and TRBJ1-2, with 10 positions matching TRBD1. This CDR3 is built from 16 residues. V lost 4 bases and J lost 6; bases outside the gene matches: 11. The germline CDR1 and CDR2 sequences are MGHDK and SYGVNS. The CDR3, as DNA: TGTGCCAGCAGTGCACCATCCGCGACAGGGGGCGATGGCTACACCTTC. This encodes CASSAPSATGGDGYTF.

The genes are TRBV10-3 and TRBJ2-7; 14 bases are shared with TRBD2. The germline gives CDR1 ENHRY, CDR2 SYGVKD. V dropped 3 bases and J dropped 5; count of bases not matched to a gene: 9. This CDR3 is 17 amino acids long. The CDR3 here is CAISEPGLAGGSDEQYF. The CDR3 DNA follows: TGTGCCATCAGTGAACCCGGACTAGCGGGAGGATCCGACGAGCAGTACTTC.

Comment on this clonotype: The CDR3 does not end in the conserved phenylalanine or tryptophan, so this is likely a read error. The chain is built from TRBV20-1 and TRBJ1-2; 7 bases map to TRBD1. The ends lost 7 bases at V and 7 bases at J; junction bases unmatched: 6. This CDR3 has 11 amino acids. Per the germline V gene, CDR1 is DFQATT and CDR2 is SNEGSKA (reference sequence). This CDR3 reads CSVDRDFGYTS. CDR3 nucleotide sequence: TGCAGTGTAGACAGGGATTTTGGCTACACCTCC.

This clonotype has a handful of counts. V gene TRBV28 combines with J gene TRBJ1-4; D remains ambiguous. Germline assignment: CDR1 MDHEN and CDR2 SYDVKM. V lost 2 bases and J lost 8, with 6 bases in between. The CDR3 has 12 residues. This CDR3 is CASSLRVEKLFF. The DNA for the CDR3 is TGTGCCAGCAGTTTACGTGTGGAAAAACTGTTTTTT.

This clonotype was found many times. The chain uses TRBV28 and TRBJ1-1; perhaps TRBD1 as D (5 bases). This CDR3 has 14 amino acids. Germline CDR1 reads MDHEN; CDR2 reads SYDVKM. Trimming removed 3 bases at V and 0 bases at J, with 8 bases between. CDR3 coding DNA: TGTGCCAGCAGTTTCCCAGGGATGAACACTGAAGCTTTCTTT. As protein: CASSFPGMNTEAFF.

The chain joins TRBV15 to TRBJ1-2; no clear D gene. Deletions cut 3 bases from V and 0 bases from J, with 5 bases between. Germline CDR1 and CDR2: LNHNV and YYDKDF (reference sequence). The CDR3 length is 13 residues. Here the CDR3 DNA reads TGTGCCACCAGCAGTGATACTAACTATGGCTACACCTTC. It is translated as CATSSDTNYGYTF.

The chain has TRBV5-4 and TRBJ2-7; maybe TRBD1 (5 bases). The CDR3 has 14 amino acids. V shed 4 bases and J shed 3 bases, with 14 bases lying between them. CDR1 SGHNT and CDR2 YYREEE come from the germline V gene (reference sequence). The CDR3 region is CASSLRQGNYEQYF. The CDR3 bases are TGTGCCAGCAGCCTTAGGCAGGGTAACTACGAGCAGTACTTC.

About this clonotype: A much larger clone lies one base from this, so it may be a read error. J is TRBJ2-5 and V is TRBV27, with D maybe TRBD1 (5 bases). Deletions cut 7 bases from V and 9 bases from J, with 21 bases between. CDR1 MNHEY and CDR2 SMNVEV come from the germline V gene (reference sequence). The CDR3 totals 14 residues. CDR3 in DNA: TGTGCCAGCAATTTTTTATCTGACCTAGGGGCCCAGTACTTC. Protein product: CASNFLSDLGAQYF.

This chain links TRBV7-6 with TRBJ1-1, with D possibly TRBD1 on 5 matching bases. The CDR3 is 18 amino acids. Germline V gives CDR1 SGHVS, CDR2 FNYEAQ. Trimming pared 2 bases from V and 1 base from J, leaving 20 bases between. CDR3 DNA: TGTGCCAGCAGCTTACTTGTGGGTCGGGACGGATCGAACACTGAAGCTTTCTTT. This gives the protein CASSLLVGRDGSNTEAFF.

The chain is built from TRBV25-1 and TRBJ2-1, with TRBD1 as a possible D gene (6 bases). Trimming shortened V by 11 bases and J by 4 bases, and 18 bases separated the two germline ends. The CDR3 contains 14 residues. Germline loops: CDR1 MGHDK, CDR2 SYGVNS. Here the CDR3 reads CAQGPVRFYNEQFF. CDR3 coding DNA: TGTGCCCAGGGGCCAGTACGGTTTTACAATGAGCAGTTCTTC.

The chain combines TRBV6-4 with TRBJ2-2, with D tentatively TRBD2 (5 bases). CDR3 length equals 13 residues. V lost 3 bases, J lost 7 bases, and 9 bases lay in between. The germline V gene encodes CDR1 MRHNA and CDR2 SNTAGT. CDR3 in DNA: TGTGCCAGCAGTGATGTCGCGGGCGGGGAGCTGTTTTTT. Translating it yields CASSDVAGGELFF.